A selection of T cell receptor beta chains follows, all from one sample in a study of T cells in Graves' hyperthyroidism and ophthalmopathy. MiXCR, run by TCRdb on the multiplex PCR reads, gives a single entry per CDR3 protein. The table lists more than 350,000 distinct CDR3 sequences, about 14% of them singletons. The specimen was blood. These receptors came from a woman aged 25 to 45 with Graves' ophthalmopathy. The CDR3 runs from the conserved cysteine through the conserved F or W.

>TRBJ1-2|TRBV2
CASSDLAGDPDYYGYTF
>TRBJ2-2|TRBV20-1
CSARDSPPGSTGELFF
>TRBJ2-3|TRBV12-3/TRBV12-4
CASTPGGGQDTQYF
>TRBJ2-7|TRBV2
CASSPPGTGLREQYF
>TRBJ1-6|TRBV25-1
CASRGIGNSPLHF
>TRBJ2-7|TRBV20-1
CSASPTSGEYEQYF
>TRBJ2-4|TRBV3-1
CASTPGQRVRDKSIQYF
>TRBJ2-5|TRBV6-1
CASRRRQGAGETQYF
>TRBJ2-1|TRBV18
CANSQGLLNNEQFF
>TRBJ2-7|TRBV3-1
CASTQRPSSYEQYF